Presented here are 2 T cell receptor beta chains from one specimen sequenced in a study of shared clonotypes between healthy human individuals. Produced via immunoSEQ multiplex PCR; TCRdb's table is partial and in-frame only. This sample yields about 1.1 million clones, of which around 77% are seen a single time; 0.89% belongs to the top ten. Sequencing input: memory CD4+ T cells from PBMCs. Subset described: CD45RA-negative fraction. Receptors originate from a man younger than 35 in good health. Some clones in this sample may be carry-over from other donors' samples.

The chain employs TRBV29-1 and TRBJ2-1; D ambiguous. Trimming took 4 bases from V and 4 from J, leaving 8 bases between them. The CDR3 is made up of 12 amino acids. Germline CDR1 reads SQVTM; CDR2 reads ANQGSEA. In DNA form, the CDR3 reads TGCAGCGTTGGGGTAGGGTACAATGAGCAGTTCTTC. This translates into CSVGVGYNEQFF.

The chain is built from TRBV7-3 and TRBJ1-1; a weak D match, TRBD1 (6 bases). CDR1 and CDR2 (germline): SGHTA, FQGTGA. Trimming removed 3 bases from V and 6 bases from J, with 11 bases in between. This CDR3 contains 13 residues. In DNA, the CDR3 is TGTGCCAGCAGCTTCCAGGGGTTGGCTGAAGCTTTCTTT. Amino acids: CASSFQGLAEAFF.